A single TCR beta chain is shown here with its context. Its matching antigen is unknown. In the PCR, 60 Vbeta and 13 Jbeta primers were used. The repertoire was sequenced with immunoSEQ multiplex PCR; TCRdb's copy has only in-frame clones and lacks some. The table lists 120,000 to 150,000 clones, approximately 70% of them singletons. The CDR3 covers 14 residues. V was clipped by 0 bases and J by 7 bases, with 11 bases between them. The germline CDR1 and CDR2 sequences are SGDLS and YYNGEE. Regarding donors, all were healthy bone marrow donors. These data come from a study of cytomegalovirus exposure and HLA in healthy donors. Findings and caveats of the study: Earlier analysis yielded a pattern in which most TCR beta V segments were productive about 87% or about 30% of the time. In a later analysis, V- and J-gene trimming of beta chains associated with a DCLRE1C missense variant, replicated independently. Certain sequence variants were highly shared and formed a cluster, and this cluster was likely a sequencing artifact.

This clonotype was sampled from a human donor in good health. Material: PBMCs. The chain is built from TRBV9 and TRBJ2-1; TRBD1 is a possible D gene (5 bases). The CDR3 sequence: CASSVGVRDNEQFF. As DNA, the CDR3 is TGTGCCAGCAGCGTAGGGGTCAGGGATAATGAGCAGTTCTTC.